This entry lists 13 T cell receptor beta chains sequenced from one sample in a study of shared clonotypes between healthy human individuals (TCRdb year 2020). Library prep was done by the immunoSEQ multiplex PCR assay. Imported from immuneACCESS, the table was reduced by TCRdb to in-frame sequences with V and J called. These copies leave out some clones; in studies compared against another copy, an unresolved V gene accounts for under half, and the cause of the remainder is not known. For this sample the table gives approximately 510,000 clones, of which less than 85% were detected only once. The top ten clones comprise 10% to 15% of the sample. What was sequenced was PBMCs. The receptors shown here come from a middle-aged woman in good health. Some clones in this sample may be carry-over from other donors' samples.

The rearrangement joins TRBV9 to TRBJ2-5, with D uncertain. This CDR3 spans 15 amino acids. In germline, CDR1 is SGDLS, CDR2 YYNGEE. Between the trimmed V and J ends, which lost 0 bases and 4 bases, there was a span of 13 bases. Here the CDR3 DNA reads TGTGCCAGCAGCGTAGGCTCGAGGTTTCTAGAGACCCAGTACTTC. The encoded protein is CASSVGSRFLETQYF. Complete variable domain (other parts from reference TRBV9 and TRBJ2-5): DSGVTQTPKHLITATGQRVTLRCSPRSGDLSVYWYQQSLDQGLQFLIQYYNGEERAKGNILERFSAQQFPDLHSELNLSSLELGDSALYFCASSVGSRFLETQYFGPGTRLLVL.

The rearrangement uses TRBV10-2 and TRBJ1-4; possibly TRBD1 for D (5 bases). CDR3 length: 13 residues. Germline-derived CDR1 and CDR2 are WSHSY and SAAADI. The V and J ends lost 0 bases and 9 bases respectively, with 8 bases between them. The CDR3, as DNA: TGCGCCAGCAGTGAGTCGGGGGGACAAAAACTGTTTTTT. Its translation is CASSESGGQKLFF.

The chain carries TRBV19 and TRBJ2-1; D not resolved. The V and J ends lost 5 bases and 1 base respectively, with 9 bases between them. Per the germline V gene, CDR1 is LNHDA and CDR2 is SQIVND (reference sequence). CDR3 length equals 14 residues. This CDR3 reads CASSGLDSYNEQFF. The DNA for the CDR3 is TGTGCCAGTAGTGGGCTAGATTCCTACAATGAGCAGTTCTTC.

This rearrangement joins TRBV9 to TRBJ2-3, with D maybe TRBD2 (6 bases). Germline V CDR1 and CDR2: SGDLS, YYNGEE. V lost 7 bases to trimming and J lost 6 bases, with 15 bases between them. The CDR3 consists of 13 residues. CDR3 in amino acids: CASGEAGGDTQYF. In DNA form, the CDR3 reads TGTGCCAGCGGGGAGGCAGGCGGGGATACGCAGTATTTT.

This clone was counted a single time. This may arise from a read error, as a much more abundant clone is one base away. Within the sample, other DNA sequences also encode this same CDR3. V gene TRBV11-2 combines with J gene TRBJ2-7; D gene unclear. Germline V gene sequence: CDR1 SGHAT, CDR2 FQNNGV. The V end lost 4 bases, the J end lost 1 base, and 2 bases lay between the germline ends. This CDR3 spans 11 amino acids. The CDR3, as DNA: TGTGCCAGCAGCTCATCCTACGAGCAGTACTTC. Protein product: CASSSSYEQYF.

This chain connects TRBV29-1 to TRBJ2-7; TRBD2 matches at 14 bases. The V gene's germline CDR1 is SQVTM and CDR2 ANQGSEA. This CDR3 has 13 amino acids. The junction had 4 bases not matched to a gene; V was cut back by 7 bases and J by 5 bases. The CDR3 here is CSAGLAGAHEQYF. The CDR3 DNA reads TGCAGCGCGGGACTAGCGGGAGCCCACGAGCAGTACTTC.

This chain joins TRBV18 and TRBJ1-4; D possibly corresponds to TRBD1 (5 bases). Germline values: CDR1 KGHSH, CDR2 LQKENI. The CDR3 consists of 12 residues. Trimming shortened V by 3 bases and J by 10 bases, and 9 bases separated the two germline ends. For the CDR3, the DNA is TGTGCCAGCTCACCCGGGGACGGAAAACTGTTTTTT. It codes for CASSPGDGKLFF. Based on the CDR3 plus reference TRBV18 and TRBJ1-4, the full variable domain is NAGVMQNPRHLVRRRGQEARLRCSPMKGHSHVYWYRQLPEEGLKFMVYLQKENIIDESGMPKERFSAEFPKEGPSILRIQQVVRGDSAAYFCASSPGDGKLFFGSGTQLSVL.

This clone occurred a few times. The CDR3 nucleotides are TGTGCCAGCAGCCAGGGGGGGGCTGGGGCCAACGTCCTGACTTTC. Protein sequence: CASSQGGAGANVLTF. This chain connects TRBV7-2 to TRBJ2-6; either TRBD1 or TRBD2 may fit D (7 bases each). The germline V gene has CDR1 SGHTA and CDR2 FQGNSA. Deletions cut 5 bases from V and 2 bases from J, with 10 bases between. There are 15 residues in the CDR3.

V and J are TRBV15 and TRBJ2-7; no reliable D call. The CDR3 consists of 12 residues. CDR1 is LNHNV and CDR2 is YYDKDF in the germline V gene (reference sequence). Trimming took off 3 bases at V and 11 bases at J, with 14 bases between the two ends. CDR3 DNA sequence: TGTGCCACCAGCAGCCAATTAGGGCGAGAGTACTTC. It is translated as CATSSQLGREYF.

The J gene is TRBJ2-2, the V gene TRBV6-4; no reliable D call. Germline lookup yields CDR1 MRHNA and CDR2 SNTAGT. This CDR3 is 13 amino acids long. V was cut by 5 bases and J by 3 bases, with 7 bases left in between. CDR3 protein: CASSRVYTGELFF. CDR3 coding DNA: TGTGCCAGCAGTCGGGTGTACACCGGGGAGCTGTTTTTT.

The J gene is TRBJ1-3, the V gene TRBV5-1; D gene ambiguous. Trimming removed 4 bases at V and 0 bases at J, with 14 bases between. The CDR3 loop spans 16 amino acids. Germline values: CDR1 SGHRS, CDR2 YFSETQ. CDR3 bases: TGCGCCAGCAGCCTGGACGGGCAACACTCTGGAAACACCATATATTTT. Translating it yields CASSLDGQHSGNTIYF.

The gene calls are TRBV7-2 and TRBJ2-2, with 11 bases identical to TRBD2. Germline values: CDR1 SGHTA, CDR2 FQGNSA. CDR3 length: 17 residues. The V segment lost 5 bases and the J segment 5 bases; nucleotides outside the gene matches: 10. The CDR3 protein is CASSPPGGLAVTGELFF. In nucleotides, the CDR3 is TGTGCCAGCAGCCCACCGGGGGGACTAGCGGTAACCGGGGAGCTGTTTTTT.

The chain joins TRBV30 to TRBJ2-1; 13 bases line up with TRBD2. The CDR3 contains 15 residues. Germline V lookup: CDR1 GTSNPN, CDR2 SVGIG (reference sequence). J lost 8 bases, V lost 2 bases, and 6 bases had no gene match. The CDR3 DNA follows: TGTGCCTGGAGTACCGGGACTAGCGGGATCGATGAGCAGTTCTTC. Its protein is CAWSTGTSGIDEQFF.